The rows below give T cell receptor beta chains drawn from one sample of a study of T-cell memory formation after mild COVID-19. Using its own MiXCR run on the 5' RACE reads, TCRdb lists one record per CDR3 protein. Among roughly 450,000 distinct CDR3 sequences listed, under 20% were seen once. What was sequenced was PBMCs or a T cell subset sorted from them (not recorded which). The source is a young man who had mild COVID-19 (a few samples of this study predate the infection). Cell type and time point are not known. The CDR3 runs from the conserved cysteine through the conserved F or W. Fields, in order: CDR3 length, J gene, V gene, D gene, clone size, CDR3 DNA, CDR3 protein. A D gene is named only where the DNA matches it firmly. Some rows mark clone size as missing; the rest say once, few, many or name a class of expanded clone.

14 TRBJ1-1 TRBV29-1 . . TGCAGCGTTGAACCGACTGGCAAGGGTAATGAAGCTTTCTTT CSVEPTGKGNEAFF
15 TRBJ2-3 TRBV10-3 TRBD2 . TGTGCCATCAGTGAGTCGACGGGGGGGCCCGATACGCAGTATTTT CAISESTGGPDTQYF
13 TRBJ1-1 TRBV29-1 . . TGCAGCGTTGAGCAGGACGTGAACACTGAAGCTTTCTTT CSVEQDVNTEAFF
16 TRBJ2-3 TRBV9 . few TGTGCCAGCAGCGTAGTAGGGGGGCCTTCCACAGATACGCAGTATTTT CASSVVGGPSTDTQYF
14 TRBJ1-1 TRBV19 TRBD1 . TGTGCCAGTAGTATGGAAGACAGGGGCACTGAAGCTTTCTTT CASSMEDRGTEAFF
14 TRBJ1-4 TRBV6-5 . . TGTGCCAGCACCGCGTCGAGGGCTAATGAAAAACTGTTTTTT CASTASRANEKLFF
13 TRBJ1-1 TRBV29-1 . . TGCAGCGCGGGGAGCCGGTCCGGGACTGAAGCTTTCTTT CSAGSRSGTEAFF
16 TRBJ2-2 TRBV12-3/TRBV12-4 . . TGTGCCAGCAGTACCCGGGACTCACCTCGCACCGGGGAGCTGTTTTTT CASSTRDSPRTGELFF
15 TRBJ2-7 TRBV10-3 . few TGTGCCATCAGTGAGCCCGGGACGGGATCCTACGAGCAGTACTTC CAISEPGTGSYEQYF
12 TRBJ2-3 TRBV3-1 . many TGTGCCAGCAGCCGGGGGGCAGATACGCAGTATTTT CASSRGADTQYF
16 TRBJ2-1 TRBV19 . . TGTGCCAGTAGTATAGGCGGCGGGGGCTACCACTATGAGCAGTTCTTC CASSIGGGGYHYEQFF
14 TRBJ2-1 TRBV6-1 . few TGTGCCAGCAGGAGGGACCCGGCCTGGGATGAGCAGTTCTTC CASRRDPAWDEQFF
16 TRBJ2-3 TRBV7-2 TRBD2 few TGTGCCAGCAGCCAGGGACTAGCGGGGGGCCAGTCGACGCAGTATTTT CASSQGLAGGQSTQYF
15 TRBJ2-6 TRBV28 . few TGTGCCAGCACCGGGACAAACTCTGGGGCCAACGTCCTGACTTTC CASTGTNSGANVLTF
13 TRBJ2-1 TRBV24-1 . . TGTGCCACCAACGCCTACGAAGACAATGAGCAGTTCTTC CATNAYEDNEQFF
10 TRBJ2-1 TRBV10-3 . . TGTGCCATCACCTCCCATGAGCAGTTCTTC CAITSHEQFF
17 TRBJ1-2 TRBV4-1 . few TGCGCCAGCAGCCAAGTGTACAGCGCGAGGCCTAACTATGGCTACACCTTC CASSQVYSARPNYGYTF
13 TRBJ1-2 TRBV6-5 TRBD1 . TGTGCCAGCAGTTACGGGACAGGGGGTGGCTACACCTTC CASSYGTGGGYTF
15 TRBJ2-3 TRBV6-4 TRBD2 medium-sized TGTGCCAGCAGTGAGACTAGCGGGGGCACAGATACGCAGTATTTT CASSETSGGTDTQYF
19 TRBJ2-3 TRBV7-8 . few TGTGCCAGCAGTCACGTGGGTGGTATGGGGGGGCCCCCAGTAGATACGCAGTATTTT CASSHVGGMGGPPVDTQYF
12 TRBJ2-2 TRBV24-1 . . TGTGCCACCAGTGAGAACACCGGGGAGCTGTTTTTT CATSENTGELFF
15 TRBJ1-5 TRBV7-2 . many TGTGCCAGCAGCTTGTTGGGCAGGACCGATCAGCCCCAGCATTTT CASSLLGRTDQPQHF
16 TRBJ1-3 TRBV6-5 . . TGTGCCAGCAGGGGCGTCGGGGGGTACTCTGGAAACACCATATATTTT CASRGVGGYSGNTIYF
15 TRBJ1-5 TRBV4-3 . few TGCGCCAGCAGCCAAGATAGGAGGTACGGACAGCCCCAGCATTTT CASSQDRRYGQPQHF
14 TRBJ1-4 TRBV12-3/TRBV12-4 . few TGTGCCAGTCAGTTTGACAGCCTTAATGAAAAACTGTTTTTT CASQFDSLNEKLFF
15 TRBJ1-5 TRBV25-1 . few TGTGCCAGCAGGGGGAGGGATGTAGGAAATCAGCCCCAGCATTTT CASRGRDVGNQPQHF
18 TRBJ1-2 TRBV7-9 TRBD1 . TGTGCCAGCAGCCAGAGGCCGGGACAGGGGGACGCTAACTATGGCTACACCTTC CASSQRPGQGDANYGYTF
14 TRBJ1-1 TRBV7-2 . . TGTGCCAGCAGCCTCACAACGGGGGACACTGAAGCTTTCTTT CASSLTTGDTEAFF
13 TRBJ2-3 TRBV7-9 . . TGTGCCAGCGAAAAAATGTCGACAGATACGCAGTATTTT CASEKMSTDTQYF
13 TRBJ2-3 TRBV5-1 . few TGCGCCAGCAGCTTGCAGGATCCAGATACGCAGTATTTT CASSLQDPDTQYF
16 TRBJ1-5 TRBV23-1 . few TGCGCCAGCAGTCAGCCGGCGGACGGAAGGCGGGGGCCCCAGCATTTT CASSQPADGRRGPQHF
15 TRBJ2-5 TRBV30 . few TGTGCCTGGAGTCGTGGGCAGGGCGAGGGGGAGACCCAGTACTTC CAWSRGQGEGETQYF
16 TRBJ2-3 TRBV6-7 TRBD2 . TGTGCCAGCAGGGGGACTAGCGGGGTGCGCACAGATACGCAGTATTTT CASRGTSGVRTDTQYF
14 TRBJ2-3 TRBV3-1 . few TGTGCCAGCAGCCCTCGGTCTAGCGTGGATACGCAGTATTTT CASSPRSSVDTQYF
16 TRBJ2-7 TRBV7-9 . . TGTGCCAGCAGCCCCCCCCGGGCCCTGGGGTCCTACGAGCAGTACTTC CASSPPRALGSYEQYF